The 13 T cell receptor beta chains presented below share a single source sample, sequenced in a study of blood T cell repertoires in COVID-19 (dated by TCRdb to the early 2020s). The library came from the immunoSEQ multiplex PCR assay. TCRdb took over this immuneACCESS table, retaining in-frame rearrangements with V and J assigned. Such tables are incomplete; in checked studies, under half of the missing clones stem from an unresolved V gene, and the remainder is unexplained. The sample data list hundreds of thousands of clones, and 65% to 90% of these were observed just once. The ten largest account for about 14% of the sample. The specimen was peripheral blood. Source of these receptors: a human donor in a cohort sampled during active COVID-19.

The CDR3 DNA is TGTGCCAGCAGCCCACAAATAAGGACAGCACACTATGGCTACACCTTC. This gives the protein CASSPQIRTAHYGYTF. This chain connects TRBV7-9 to TRBJ1-2, with a possible D match to TRBD1 (6 bases). The CDR3 is 16 residues long. Germline assignment: CDR1 SEHNR and CDR2 FQNEAQ (reference sequence). Trimming stripped 5 bases from V and 3 bases from J, with 19 bases between.

The rearrangement links TRBV18 to TRBJ1-1; no reliable D call. The ends were cut back, 1 base at V and 7 bases at J, with 16 bases in the middle. Germline CDR1 reads KGHSH; CDR2 reads LQKENI. The CDR3 contains 15 residues. The CDR3, as DNA: TGTGCCAGCTCACCACTTTTCGGACGGGAAGTTGAAGCTTTCTTT. Encoded protein: CASSPLFGREVEAFF.

V gene TRBV19 combines with J gene TRBJ1-2, with D possibly TRBD1 on 5 matching bases. CDR3 size: 13 residues. V dropped 5 bases and J dropped 4 bases, with 11 bases sitting between them. The germline V gene has CDR1 LNHDA and CDR2 SQIVND (reference sequence). CDR3 amino acids: CASSWGSGYGYTF. In nucleotides, the CDR3 is TGTGCCAGTAGTTGGGGCAGTGGCTATGGCTACACCTTC.

The chain has TRBV25-1 and TRBJ1-6; D remains unclear. V shed 4 bases and J shed 0 bases, with 10 bases lying between them. The germline V gene has CDR1 MGHDK and CDR2 SYGVNS. The CDR3 length is 16 residues. CDR3 in DNA: TGTGCCAGCAGTGCGTCCTCGAGCTCCTATAATTCACCCCTCCACTTT. Translation: CASSASSSSYNSPLHF.

The chain links TRBV27 to TRBJ2-1; D possibly corresponds to TRBD1 (6 bases). Germline V lookup: CDR1 MNHEY, CDR2 SMNVEV (reference sequence). The CDR3 is 14 amino acids. The V end was cut by 8 bases, the J end by 7 bases, with 18 bases between. In DNA form, the CDR3 reads TGTGCCAGCGTCGGCGACAGGCGCAAGAATGAGCAGTTCTTC. Translating gives CASVGDRRKNEQFF.

The gene calls are TRBV14 and TRBJ2-7; tentative D call: TRBD2 (6 bases). The CDR3 is 15 residues long. Trimming took off 1 base at V and 0 bases at J, with 10 bases between the two ends. Germline V gene lookup returns CDR1 SGHDN and CDR2 FVKESK. The CDR3: CASSQVYGSSYEQYF. As DNA, the CDR3 is TGTGCCAGCAGCCAAGTTTACGGGAGCTCCTACGAGCAGTACTTC.

V gene TRBV5-8 combines with J gene TRBJ2-5, with a weak D call TRBD1 (6 bases). V was pared by 1 base and J by 2 bases, with 15 bases between. CDR1 is SGHTS, CDR2 YDEGEE, per germline. The CDR3 sequence is 16 residues long. The CDR3 is CASSLLHGTFQETQYF. The DNA of the CDR3 is TGTGCCAGCAGCTTGCTCCATGGGACATTTCAAGAGACCCAGTACTTC.

The genes are TRBV19 and TRBJ2-5, with D perhaps TRBD1 (5 bases). There are 13 residues in the CDR3. Germline V gene lookup returns CDR1 LNHDA and CDR2 SQIVND (reference sequence). Trimming left V 3 bases short and J 2 bases short, with 7 bases between. In nucleotides, the CDR3 is TGTGCCAGTAGTATCGGACAACAAGAGACCCAGTACTTC. This translates into CASSIGQQETQYF.

The V gene is TRBV19, the J gene TRBJ1-2; D unclear. V lost 4 bases and J 3 bases, leaving 6 bases between the germline ends. The CDR3 totals 12 residues. Germline CDR1 and CDR2: LNHDA and SQIVND (reference sequence). DNA for the CDR3: TGTGCCAGTAGTAGGGCCGACTATGGCTACACCTTC. It translates to CASSRADYGYTF.

This chain's CDR3 is CASSKSLAGENTGELFF. The CDR3 DNA reads as TGTGCCAGCAGCAAATCCCTAGCGGGAGAGAACACCGGGGAGCTGTTTTTT. This chain uses TRBV21-1 with TRBJ2-2; the DNA was not compared with TRBD2, the D call given in the table. TRBV21-1 is labeled a pseudogene. The CDR3 totals 17 residues.

The chain carries TRBV18 and TRBJ2-4; TRBD1 matches 7 bases. The germline V gene has CDR1 KGHSH and CDR2 LQKENI. The CDR3 loop spans 17 amino acids. The ends lost 5 bases at V and 1 base at J; junction bases unmatched: 11. The CDR3 protein is CASSTSTGSAAKNIQYF. CDR3 DNA: TGTGCCAGCTCAACCTCGACAGGGTCCGCGGCCAAAAACATTCAGTACTTC. The full variable domain, completed using reference TRBV18 and TRBJ2-4, is NAGVMQNPRHLVRRRGQEARLRCSPMKGHSHVYWYRQLPEEGLKFMVYLQKENIIDESGMPKERFSAEFPKEGPSILRIQQVVRGDSAAYFCASSTSTGSAAKNIQYFGAGTRLSVL.

The genes are TRBV3-1 (or the pseudogene TRBV3-2) and TRBJ1-3; D is possibly TRBD1 (5 bases). Trimming removed 1 base at V and 2 bases at J, with 12 bases between. The CDR3 consists of 16 residues. The germline V gene has CDR1 LGHDT and CDR2 YNNKEL (reference sequence). CDR3: CASSQALRGTGNTIYF. The CDR3, as DNA: TGTGCCAGCAGCCAAGCCCTAAGGGGTACTGGAAACACCATATATTTT.

The V and J genes are TRBV6-5 and TRBJ2-5; 9 bases align to TRBD2. This CDR3 spans 15 amino acids. Germline CDR1 and CDR2: MNHEY and SVGAGI. The V segment lost 6 bases and the J segment 2 bases; nucleotides outside the gene matches: 7. This CDR3 reads CASRRAGGRQETQYF. The CDR3 DNA is TGTGCCAGCAGACGAGCGGGAGGTCGTCAAGAGACCCAGTACTTC.